This TCR beta chain was observed in a study of cytomegalovirus exposure and HLA in healthy donors. Study results and caveats: TCR beta V segments were, for the most part, productive about 87% or about 30% of the time in an earlier analysis.

This clone was observed once. The target antigen is unknown. The germline CDR1 and CDR2 sequences are SGHRS and YFSETQ. J was trimmed by 3 bases and V by 2 bases; bases with no gene match: 7. The CDR3 has 16 amino acids. While unrecorded immune exposures were likely, the donors were nominally healthy when sampled. The PCR was carried out with 60 Vbeta primers and 13 Jbeta primers. Sequenced by immunoSEQ multiplex PCR; TCRdb stores in-frame clones only, minus some. Seen here are 110,000 or so clones, 75% to 90% observed once, and the top ten hold 6.9%. This clonotype was obtained from a man aged 25-45 years in good health and CMV-seropositive. The sequenced material came from PBMCs. The chain employs TRBV5-1 and TRBJ2-2, with TRBD1 matching 7 bases. The CDR3 loop reads CASSLRQGRDTGELFF. The CDR3 DNA follows: TGCGCCAGCAGCTTAAGACAGGGTAGAGACACCGGGGAGCTGTTTTTT.